This is a list of T cell receptor beta chains from one sample in a study of blood T cell repertoires in COVID-19. Here immunoSEQ multiplex PCR was the method, and the copy in TCRdb shows in-frame clones only, minus some. The table includes tens of thousands of clones, around four fifths detected once. The source material was peripheral blood. These TCRs come from a man older than 75 with acute or convalescent COVID-19. Both conserved end residues are part of each CDR3. A D gene is named only where the DNA matches it firmly. The listing skips clone size in some rows; elsewhere it reads once, few, many or a size class.

J gene | V gene | clone size | D gene | CDR3 protein | CDR3 DNA
TRBJ1-2 | TRBV2 | . | . | CASSDETGYGYTF | TGTGCCAGCAGTGATGAGACGGGCTATGGCTACACCTTC
TRBJ2-1 | TRBV4-2 | . | . | CASSQALGSYNEQFF | TGTGCCAGCAGCCAAGCACTAGGATCATACAATGAGCAGTTCTTC
TRBJ1-1 | TRBV5-6 | . | . | CASSLMDTSIGGAFF | TGTGCCAGCAGCTTGATGGACACCTCGATCGGGGGAGCTTTCTTT
TRBJ2-7 | TRBV15 | . | . | CATSRDSRVEQYF | TGTGCCACCAGCAGAGATTCCAGGGTCGAGCAGTACTTC
TRBJ2-2 | TRBV28 | . | . | CASSPTRTNTGELFF | TGTGCCAGCAGTCCGACGAGGACGAACACCGGGGAGCTGTTTTTT
TRBJ1-1 | TRBV4-1 | . | TRBD1 | CASSQEEGTDEAFF | TGCGCCAGCAGCCAAGAGGAAGGGACAGATGAAGCTTTCTTT
TRBJ1-1 | TRBV29-1 | . | . | CSVPVTPGVVNTEAFF | TGCAGCGTTCCCGTTACTCCGGGGGTGGTGAACACTGAAGCTTTCTTT
TRBJ1-4 | TRBV2 | . | . | CASSELLPNEKLFF | TGTGCCAGCAGTGAACTACTACCTAATGAAAAACTGTTTTTT
TRBJ1-6 | TRBV7-6 | few | . | CASSGGSYNSPLHF | TGTGCCAGCAGCGGCGGGTCCTATAATTCACCCCTCCACTTT
TRBJ2-3 | TRBV5-1 | . | . | CASSLDDGRTDTQYF | TGCGCCAGCAGCTTGGATGACGGGAGAACAGATACGCAGTATTTT
TRBJ2-7 | TRBV5-4 | medium-sized | TRBD1 | CASSLGITGGYYEQYF | TGTGCCAGCAGCTTGGGGATCACAGGGGGTTATTACGAGCAGTACTTC
TRBJ2-1 | TRBV28 | . | TRBD2 | CASSFTRGTTNNEQFF | TGTGCCAGCAGCTTTACCCGCGGGACTACGAACAATGAGCAGTTCTTC
TRBJ2-7 | TRBV6-5 | . | . | CASSYTGSTSYEQYF | TGTGCCAGCAGTTACACAGGGTCCACCTCCTACGAGCAGTACTTC
TRBJ2-3 | TRBV19 | few | . | CASSSGLGGLTDTQYF | TGTGCCAGTAGCTCGGGGTTGGGCGGGTTGACAGATACGCAGTATTTT
TRBJ2-7 | TRBV19 | once | . | CASSIGTDLYEQYF | TGTGCCAGTAGTATAGGGACAGACCTCTACGAGCAGTACTTC
TRBJ2-5 | TRBV3-1/TRBV3-2 | . | TRBD1 | CASSQAGGKKTQYF | TGTGCCAGCAGCCAAGCAGGGGGCAAGAAGACCCAGTACTTC
TRBJ1-3 | TRBV5-1 | . | . | CASSTNGGAGNTIYF | TGCGCCAGCAGCACTAACGGGGGAGCTGGAAACACCATATATTTT
TRBJ1-5 | TRBV7-6 | . | TRBD1 | CASSPQLGGMSNQPQHF | TGTGCCAGCAGCCCGCAGCTAGGGGGCATGAGCAATCAGCCCCAGCATTTT
TRBJ2-5 | TRBV4-1 | . | TRBD1 | CASSQVSGTGAQETQYF | TGCGCCAGCAGCCAAGTATCCGGGACAGGGGCCCAAGAGACCCAGTACTTC
TRBJ2-5 | TRBV24-1 | . | TRBD1 | CATSDHGTGQETQYF | TGTGCCACCAGTGACCACGGGACAGGGCAAGAGACCCAGTACTTC
TRBJ2-7 | TRBV27 | . | . | CASSGAGDYEQYF | TGTGCCAGCAGTGGTGCAGGGGACTACGAGCAGTACTTC
TRBJ2-2 | TRBV5-1 | . | TRBD1 | CASSQGTGGHGELFF | TGCGCCAGCAGCCAAGGCACAGGGGGCCACGGGGAGCTGTTTTTT
TRBJ2-5 | TRBV5-1 | . | TRBD2 | CASSLTGGRSQETQYF | TGCGCCAGCAGCTTGACGGGGGGGAGATCCCAAGAGACCCAGTACTTC
TRBJ2-7 | TRBV6-1 | . | . | CASSEGRSRAPYEQYF | TGTGCCAGCAGTGAAGGTCGTAGCAGGGCGCCCTACGAGCAGTACTTC
TRBJ2-2 | TRBV28 | . | . | CASSLYRLAKTPTGELFF | TGTGCCAGCAGTTTATATCGTCTCGCGAAAACCCCCACCGGGGAGCTGTTTTTT